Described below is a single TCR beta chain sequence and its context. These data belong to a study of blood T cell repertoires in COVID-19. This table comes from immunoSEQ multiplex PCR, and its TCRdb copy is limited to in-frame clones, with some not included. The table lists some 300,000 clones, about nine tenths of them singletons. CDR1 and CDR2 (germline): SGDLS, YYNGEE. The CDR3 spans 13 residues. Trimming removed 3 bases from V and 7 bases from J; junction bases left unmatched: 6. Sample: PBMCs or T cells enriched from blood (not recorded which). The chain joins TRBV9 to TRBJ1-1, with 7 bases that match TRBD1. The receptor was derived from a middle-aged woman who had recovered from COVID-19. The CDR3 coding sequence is TGTGCCAGCAGCGCCGCAGGGGGAGGTGAAGCTTTCTTT. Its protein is CASSAAGGGEAFF.